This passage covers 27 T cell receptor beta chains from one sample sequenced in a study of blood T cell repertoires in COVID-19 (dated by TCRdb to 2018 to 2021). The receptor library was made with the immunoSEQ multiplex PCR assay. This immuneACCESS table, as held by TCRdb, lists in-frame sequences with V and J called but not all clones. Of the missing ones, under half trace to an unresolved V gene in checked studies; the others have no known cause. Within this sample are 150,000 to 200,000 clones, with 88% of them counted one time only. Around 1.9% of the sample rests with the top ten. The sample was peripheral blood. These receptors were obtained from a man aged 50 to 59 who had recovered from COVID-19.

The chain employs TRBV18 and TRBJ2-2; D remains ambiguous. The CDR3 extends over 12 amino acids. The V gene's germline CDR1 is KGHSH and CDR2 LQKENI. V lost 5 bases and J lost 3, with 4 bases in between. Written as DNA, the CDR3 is TGTGCCAGCTCATCCTACACCGGGGAGCTGTTTTTT. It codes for CASSSYTGELFF.

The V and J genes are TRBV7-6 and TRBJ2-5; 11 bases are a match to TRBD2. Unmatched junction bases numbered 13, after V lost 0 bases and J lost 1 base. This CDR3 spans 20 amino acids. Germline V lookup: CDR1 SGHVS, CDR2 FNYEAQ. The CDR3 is CASSLAVTSGSLPFQETQYF. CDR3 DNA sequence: TGTGCCAGCAGCTTAGCGGTCACTAGCGGGAGTCTGCCCTTCCAAGAGACCCAGTACTTC. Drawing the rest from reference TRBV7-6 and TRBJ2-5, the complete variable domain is GAGVSQSPRYKVTKRGQDVALRCDPISGHVSLYWYRQALGQGPEFLTYFNYEAQQDKSGLPNDRFSAERPEGSISTLTIQRTEQRDSAMYRCASSLAVTSGSLPFQETQYFGPGTRLLVL.

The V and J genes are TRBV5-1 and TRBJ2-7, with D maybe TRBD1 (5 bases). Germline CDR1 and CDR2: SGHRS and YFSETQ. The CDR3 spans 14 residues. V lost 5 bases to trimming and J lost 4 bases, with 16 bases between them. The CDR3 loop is CASSMSLPGYEQYF. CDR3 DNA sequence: TGCGCCAGCAGTATGTCTCTGCCAGGGTACGAGCAGTACTTC.

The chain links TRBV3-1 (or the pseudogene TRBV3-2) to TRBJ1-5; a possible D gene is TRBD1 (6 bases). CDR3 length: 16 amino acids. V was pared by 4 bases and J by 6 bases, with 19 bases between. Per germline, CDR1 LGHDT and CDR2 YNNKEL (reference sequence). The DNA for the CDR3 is TGTGCCAGCAGCCCGAGGGCGGGGGCACAGATTCAGCCCCAGCATTTT. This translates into CASSPRAGAQIQPQHF.

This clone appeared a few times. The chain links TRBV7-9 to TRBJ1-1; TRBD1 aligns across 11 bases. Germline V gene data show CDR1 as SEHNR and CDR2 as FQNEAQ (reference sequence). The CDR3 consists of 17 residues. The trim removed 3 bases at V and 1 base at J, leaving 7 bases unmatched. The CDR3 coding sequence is TGTGCCAGCAGCTTCTGGACAGGGGGCGTTGGGAACACTGAAGCTTTCTTT. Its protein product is CASSFWTGGVGNTEAFF.

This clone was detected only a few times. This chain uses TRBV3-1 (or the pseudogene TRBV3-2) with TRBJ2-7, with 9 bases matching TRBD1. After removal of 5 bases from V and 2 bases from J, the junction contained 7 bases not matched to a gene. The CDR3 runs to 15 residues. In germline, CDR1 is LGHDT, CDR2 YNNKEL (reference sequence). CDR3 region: CASSARDRVPYEQYF. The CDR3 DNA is TGTGCCAGCAGCGCCCGGGACAGGGTCCCCTACGAGCAGTACTTC.

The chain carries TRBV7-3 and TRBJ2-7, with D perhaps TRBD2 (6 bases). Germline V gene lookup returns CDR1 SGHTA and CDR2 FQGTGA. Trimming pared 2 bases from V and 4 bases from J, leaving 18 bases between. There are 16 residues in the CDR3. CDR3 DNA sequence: TGTGCCAGCAGCTTAGTCGTGCGGGGCGTACGGTACGAGCAGTACTTC. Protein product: CASSLVVRGVRYEQYF.

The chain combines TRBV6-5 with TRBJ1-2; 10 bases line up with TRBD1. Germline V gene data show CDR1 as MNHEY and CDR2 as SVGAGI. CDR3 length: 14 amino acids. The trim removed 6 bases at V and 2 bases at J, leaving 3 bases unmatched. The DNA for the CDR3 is TGTGCCAGCAGGTCGGGACAGGGGAACTATGGCTACACCTTC. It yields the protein CASRSGQGNYGYTF.

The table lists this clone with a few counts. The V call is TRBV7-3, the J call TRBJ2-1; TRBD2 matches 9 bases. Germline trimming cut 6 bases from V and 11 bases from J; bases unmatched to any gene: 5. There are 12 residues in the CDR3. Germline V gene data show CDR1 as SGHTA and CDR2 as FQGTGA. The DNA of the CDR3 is TGTGCCAGCAGGGCGGGAGGGCCAAAGCAGTTCTTC. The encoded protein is CASRAGGPKQFF. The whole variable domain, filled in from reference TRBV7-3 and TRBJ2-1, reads GAGVSQTPSNKVTEKGKYVELRCDPISGHTALYWYRQSLGQGPEFLIYFQGTGAADDSGLPNDRFFAVRPEGSVSTLKIQRTERGDSAVYLCASRAGGPKQFFGPGTRLTVL.

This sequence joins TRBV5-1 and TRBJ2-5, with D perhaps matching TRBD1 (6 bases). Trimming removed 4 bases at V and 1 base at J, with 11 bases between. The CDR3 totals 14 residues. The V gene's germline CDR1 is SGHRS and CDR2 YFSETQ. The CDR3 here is CASSIDRTQETQYF. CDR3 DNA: TGCGCCAGCAGCATTGACAGGACCCAAGAGACCCAGTACTTC.

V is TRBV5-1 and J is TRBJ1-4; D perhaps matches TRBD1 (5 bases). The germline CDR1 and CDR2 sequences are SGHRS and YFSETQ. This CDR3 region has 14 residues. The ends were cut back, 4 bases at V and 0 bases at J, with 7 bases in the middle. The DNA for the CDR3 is TGCGCCAGCAGCCTAGGGGCAACTAATGAAAAACTGTTTTTT. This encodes CASSLGATNEKLFF.

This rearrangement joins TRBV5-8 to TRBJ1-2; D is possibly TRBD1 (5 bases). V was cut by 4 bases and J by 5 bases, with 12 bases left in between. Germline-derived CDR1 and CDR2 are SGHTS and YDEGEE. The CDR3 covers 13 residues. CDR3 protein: CASSLGVAYGYTF. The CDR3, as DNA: TGTGCCAGCAGCCTAGGGGTAGCTTATGGCTACACCTTC.

The CDR3 here is CASRGTPETQYF. The CDR3 coding sequence is TGTGCCAGCAGAGGGACTCCAGAGACCCAGTACTTC. The chain links TRBV2 to TRBJ2-5; a weak D match, TRBD2 (6 bases). The CDR3 consists of 12 residues. The germline V and J ends were trimmed by 6 bases and 4 bases, with 9 bases remaining between them. Germline V gives CDR1 SNHLY, CDR2 FYNNEI.

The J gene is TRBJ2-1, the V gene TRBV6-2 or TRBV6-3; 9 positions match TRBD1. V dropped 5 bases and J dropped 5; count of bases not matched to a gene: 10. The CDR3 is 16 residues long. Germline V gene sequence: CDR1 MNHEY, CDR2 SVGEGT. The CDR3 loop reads CASSQYRGRRDNEQFF. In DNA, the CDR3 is TGTGCCAGCAGTCAATACAGGGGGCGGAGGGACAATGAGCAGTTCTTC.

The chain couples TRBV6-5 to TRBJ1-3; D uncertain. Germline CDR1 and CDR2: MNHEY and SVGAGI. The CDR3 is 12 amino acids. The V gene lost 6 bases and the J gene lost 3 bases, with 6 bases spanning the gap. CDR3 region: CASRRIGNTIYF. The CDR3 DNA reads TGTGCCAGCAGGAGGATTGGAAACACCATATATTTT.

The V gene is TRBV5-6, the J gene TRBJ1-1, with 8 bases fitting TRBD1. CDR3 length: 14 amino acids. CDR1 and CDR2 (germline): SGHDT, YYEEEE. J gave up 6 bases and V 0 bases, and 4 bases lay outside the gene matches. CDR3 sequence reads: CASSLADRGPEAFF. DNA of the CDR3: TGTGCCAGCAGCTTGGCTGACAGGGGTCCTGAAGCTTTCTTT.

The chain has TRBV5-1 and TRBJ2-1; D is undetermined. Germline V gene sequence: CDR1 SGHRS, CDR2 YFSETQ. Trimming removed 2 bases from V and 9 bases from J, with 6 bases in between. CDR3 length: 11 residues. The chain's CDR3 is CASSFQSEQFF. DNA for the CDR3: TGCGCCAGCAGCTTTCAATCTGAGCAGTTCTTC. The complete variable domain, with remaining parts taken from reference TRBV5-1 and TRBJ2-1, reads KAGVTQTPRYLIKTRGQQVTLSCSPISGHRSVSWYQQTPGQGLQFLFEYFSETQRNKGNFPGRFSGRQFSNSRSEMNVSTLELGDSALYLCASSFQSEQFFGPGTRLTVL.

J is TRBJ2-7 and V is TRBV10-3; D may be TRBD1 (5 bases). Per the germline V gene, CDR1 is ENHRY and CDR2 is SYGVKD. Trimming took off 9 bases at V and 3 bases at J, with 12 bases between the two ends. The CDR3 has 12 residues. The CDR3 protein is CAIPRVYYEQYF. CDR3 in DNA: TGTGCCATTCCCAGGGTCTACTACGAGCAGTACTTC.

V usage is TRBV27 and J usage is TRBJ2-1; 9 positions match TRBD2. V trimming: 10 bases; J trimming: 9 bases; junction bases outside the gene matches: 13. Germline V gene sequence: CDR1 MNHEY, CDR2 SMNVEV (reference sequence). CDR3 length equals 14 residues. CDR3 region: CANTKVAGEGEQFF. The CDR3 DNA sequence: TGTGCCAACACGAAGGTAGCGGGAGAGGGTGAGCAGTTCTTC.

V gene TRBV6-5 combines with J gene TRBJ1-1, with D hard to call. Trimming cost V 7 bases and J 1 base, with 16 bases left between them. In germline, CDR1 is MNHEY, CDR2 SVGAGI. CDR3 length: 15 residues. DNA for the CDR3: TGTGCCAGCACCGACGTCGGAGCCCCGAACACTGAAGCTTTCTTT. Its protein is CASTDVGAPNTEAFF.

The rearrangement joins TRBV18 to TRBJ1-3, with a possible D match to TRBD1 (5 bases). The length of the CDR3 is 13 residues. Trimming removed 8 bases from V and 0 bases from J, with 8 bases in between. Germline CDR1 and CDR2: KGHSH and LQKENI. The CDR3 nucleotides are TGTGCCAGCACCGACAGCTCTGGAAACACCATATATTTT. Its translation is CASTDSSGNTIYF.

CDR3 coding DNA: TGTGCCACCAGCAGGGGACAGACAGCCGCGGACACCATATATTTT. Translating gives CATSRGQTAADTIYF. The chain recombines TRBV15 with TRBJ1-3; 7 nucleotides line up with TRBD1. Trimming at V came to 3 bases and at J to 8 bases, leaving 10 bases not matched to a gene. The CDR3 covers 15 residues. Germline CDR1 LNHNV, CDR2 YYDKDF (reference sequence).

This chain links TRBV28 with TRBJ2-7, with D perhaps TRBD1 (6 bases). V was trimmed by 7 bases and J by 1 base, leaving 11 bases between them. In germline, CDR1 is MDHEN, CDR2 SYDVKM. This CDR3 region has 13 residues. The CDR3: CASNGTPSYEQYF. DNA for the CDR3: TGTGCCAGCAACGGGACACCTTCCTACGAGCAGTACTTC.

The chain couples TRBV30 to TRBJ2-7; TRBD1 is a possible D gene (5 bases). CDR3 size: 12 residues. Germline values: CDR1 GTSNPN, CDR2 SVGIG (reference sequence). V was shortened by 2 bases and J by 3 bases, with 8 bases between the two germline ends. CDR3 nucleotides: TGTGCCTGGAGTAGCCAGGGCTACGAGCAGTACTTC. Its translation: CAWSSQGYEQYF.

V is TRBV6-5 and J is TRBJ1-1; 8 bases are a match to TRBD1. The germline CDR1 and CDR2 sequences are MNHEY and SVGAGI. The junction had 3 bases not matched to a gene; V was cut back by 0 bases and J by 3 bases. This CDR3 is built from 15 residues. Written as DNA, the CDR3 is TGTGCCAGCAGTTACTCGACACAGGGGGACACTGAAGCTTTCTTT. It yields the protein CASSYSTQGDTEAFF.

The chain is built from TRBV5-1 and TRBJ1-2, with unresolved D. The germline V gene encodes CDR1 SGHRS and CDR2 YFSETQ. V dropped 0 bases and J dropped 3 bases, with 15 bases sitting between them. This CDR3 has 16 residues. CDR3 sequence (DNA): TGCGCCAGCAGCTTGGGTCTTTCATACGGGGACTATGGCTACACCTTC. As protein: CASSLGLSYGDYGYTF.

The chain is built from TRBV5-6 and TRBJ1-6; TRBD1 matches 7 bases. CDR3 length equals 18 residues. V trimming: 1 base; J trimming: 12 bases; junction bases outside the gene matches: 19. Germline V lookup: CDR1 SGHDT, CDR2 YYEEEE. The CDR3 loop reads CASSLTGEGRVGVGPLHF. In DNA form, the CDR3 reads TGTGCCAGCAGCTTGACAGGGGAAGGGCGTGTAGGTGTCGGACCCCTCCACTTT.